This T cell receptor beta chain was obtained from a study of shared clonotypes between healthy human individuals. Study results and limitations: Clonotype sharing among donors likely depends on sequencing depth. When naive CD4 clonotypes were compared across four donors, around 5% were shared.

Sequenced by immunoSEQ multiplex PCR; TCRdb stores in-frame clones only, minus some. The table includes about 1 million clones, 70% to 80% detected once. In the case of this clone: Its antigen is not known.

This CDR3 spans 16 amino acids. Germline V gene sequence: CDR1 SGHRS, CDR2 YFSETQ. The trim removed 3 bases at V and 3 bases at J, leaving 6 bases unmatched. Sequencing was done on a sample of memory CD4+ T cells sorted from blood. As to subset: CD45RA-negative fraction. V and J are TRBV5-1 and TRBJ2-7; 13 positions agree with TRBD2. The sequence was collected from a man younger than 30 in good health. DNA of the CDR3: TGCGCCAGCAGCTCGGGGGGACTAGCGGGAAACTACGAGCAGTACTTC. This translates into CASSSGGLAGNYEQYF.